The source of this T cell receptor (beta chain) is a study of T cells after yellow fever vaccination. Overall study context: Preparing low-cell-number fractions relied on SMART-Seq v4 Ultra Low Input.

They built TCR cDNA with 5'RACE template switching, a step that put in a universal primer site and UMIs. TCRdb re-analysed the 5' RACE reads in MiXCR, keeping a single row per CDR3 protein. The table has some 260,000 distinct CDR3 sequences, approximately 5.2% seen once. Study results and limitations: Once the booster was given, most primary-vaccination clones reappeared, at over 95% for CD4 and 85% to 90% for CD8.

This CDR3 is built from 12 residues. V was shortened by 2 bases and J by 2 bases, with 1 base between the two germline ends. Germline values: CDR1 SNHLY, CDR2 FYNNEI. To note about this clonotype: The target antigen is unknown.

The genes are TRBV2 and TRBJ1-3; D not certain. The starting material was CD4+ T cells sorted from PBMCs, obtained on the day of the yellow fever booster vaccination. The clonotype was recovered from a young man who received the YFV17D yellow fever vaccine. The DNA of the CDR3 is TGTGCCAGCAGTGAAACTGGAAACACCATATATTTT. Translating it yields CASSETGNTIYF.